A selection of T cell receptor beta chains follows, all from one sample in a study of T cell repertoires in cytomegalovirus infection. TCRdb redid the calling of the reads with MiXCR, one entry per CDR3 protein. The sample lists about 320,000 distinct CDR3 sequences; over 7.5% were seen once. The sequenced material came from PBMCs. These receptors all come from a human donor in good health (CMV status not recorded). Some clones in this sample may be carry-over from other donors' samples. Each CDR3 is given with its conserved first and last residue. The D gene is left open where the match is weak. Part of the rows lack a size; the others show once, few, many or a class for expanded clones.

v_call: TRBV14; clone_size: .; j_call: TRBJ2-5; d_call: .; cdr3_aa: CASSQGGQTQYF; cdr3_nt: TGTGCCAGCAGCCAAGGGGGCCAGACCCAGTACTTC
v_call: TRBV7-6; clone_size: many; j_call: TRBJ2-3; d_call: TRBD2; cdr3_aa: CASSLGAGGTSTDTQYF; cdr3_nt: TGTGCCAGCAGCTTAGGAGCGGGAGGTACTAGCACAGATACGCAGTATTTT
v_call: TRBV6-1; clone_size: many; j_call: TRBJ2-3; d_call: .; cdr3_aa: CASSEAHQAQYF; cdr3_nt: TGTGCCAGCAGTGAAGCGCACCAGGCGCAGTATTTT
v_call: TRBV10-2; clone_size: few; j_call: TRBJ2-1; d_call: .; cdr3_aa: CASSNTRGDLGEQFF; cdr3_nt: TGCGCCAGCAGTAACACTAGAGGGGACCTCGGTGAGCAGTTCTTC
v_call: TRBV6-2/TRBV6-3; clone_size: .; j_call: TRBJ1-1; d_call: .; cdr3_aa: CASSNRLIMNTEAFF; cdr3_nt: TGTGCCAGCAGCAACAGGCTTATAATGAACACTGAAGCTTTCTTT
v_call: TRBV5-4; clone_size: many; j_call: TRBJ2-3; d_call: TRBD2; cdr3_aa: CASSEGKRGTPSTDTQYF; cdr3_nt: TGTGCCAGCAGCGAGGGGAAGCGGGGGACTCCTAGCACAGATACGCAGTATTTT
v_call: TRBV4-2; clone_size: few; j_call: TRBJ2-5; d_call: .; cdr3_aa: CASSQEGSAGSQYF; cdr3_nt: TGTGCCAGCAGCCAAGAGGGCTCCGCGGGCTCCCAGTACTTC
v_call: TRBV20-1; clone_size: many; j_call: TRBJ1-1; d_call: .; cdr3_aa: CSARKTLGITEAFF; cdr3_nt: TGCAGTGCCAGGAAGACCTTAGGGATCACTGAAGCTTTCTTT
v_call: TRBV20-1; clone_size: few; j_call: TRBJ2-5; d_call: .; cdr3_aa: CSAPVGGRSETQYF; cdr3_nt: TGCAGTGCCCCGGTCGGGGGGCGAAGTGAGACCCAGTACTTC
v_call: TRBV7-2; clone_size: few; j_call: TRBJ1-2; d_call: TRBD1; cdr3_aa: CASSLGGTGGRYGYTF; cdr3_nt: TGTGCCAGCAGCTTAGGCGGGACAGGGGGCCGATATGGCTACACCTTC
v_call: TRBV19; clone_size: .; j_call: TRBJ1-1; d_call: .; cdr3_aa: CASSIPNRRTEAFF; cdr3_nt: TGTGCCAGTAGTATCCCCAACCGGCGAACTGAAGCTTTCTTT
v_call: TRBV18; clone_size: .; j_call: TRBJ1-1; d_call: TRBD1; cdr3_aa: CASSPFGTGGGSTEAFF; cdr3_nt: TGTGCCAGCTCACCATTCGGGACAGGGGGCGGGAGCACTGAAGCTTTCTTT
v_call: TRBV7-2; clone_size: few; j_call: TRBJ2-3; d_call: .; cdr3_aa: CASTPANPTDTQYF; cdr3_nt: TGTGCCAGCACCCCCGCTAACCCCACAGATACGCAGTATTTT
v_call: TRBV7-2; clone_size: many; j_call: TRBJ1-4; d_call: .; cdr3_aa: CASSLYPGATNEKLFF; cdr3_nt: TGTGCCAGCAGCTTATACCCGGGTGCAACTAATGAAAAACTGTTTTTT
v_call: TRBV7-9; clone_size: .; j_call: TRBJ1-1; d_call: .; cdr3_aa: CASSLPGVRTEAFF; cdr3_nt: TGTGCCAGCAGCCTCCCCGGGGTACGGACTGAAGCTTTCTTT
v_call: TRBV5-1; clone_size: .; j_call: TRBJ1-1; d_call: .; cdr3_aa: CASSKESAEAFF; cdr3_nt: TGCGCCAGCAGCAAGGAAAGCGCTGAAGCTTTCTTT
v_call: TRBV10-3; clone_size: many; j_call: TRBJ2-7; d_call: .; cdr3_aa: CAISSNSYEQYF; cdr3_nt: TGTGCCATTAGTAGCAACTCCTACGAGCAGTACTTC
v_call: TRBV12-3/TRBV12-4; clone_size: .; j_call: TRBJ2-7; d_call: .; cdr3_aa: CASRMDGGWVQYF; cdr3_nt: TGTGCCAGCAGGATGGACGGGGGTTGGGTGCAGTACTTC
v_call: TRBV5-4; clone_size: many; j_call: TRBJ2-1; d_call: TRBD2; cdr3_aa: CASSQGGPTSGRDEQFF; cdr3_nt: TGTGCCAGCAGCCAAGGGGGGCCGACTAGCGGGAGAGATGAGCAGTTCTTC
v_call: TRBV2; clone_size: .; j_call: TRBJ1-2; d_call: .; cdr3_aa: CASRASSLF; cdr3_nt: TGTGCCAGCAGAGCGTCTTCTCTCTTC
v_call: TRBV7-8; clone_size: .; j_call: TRBJ2-5; d_call: TRBD2; cdr3_aa: CASSSRWAGGKETQYF; cdr3_nt: TGTGCCAGCAGCTCCCGTTGGGCGGGAGGGAAGGAGACCCAGTACTTC
v_call: TRBV7-2; clone_size: many; j_call: TRBJ2-2; d_call: TRBD1; cdr3_aa: CASSPQTGLVTGELFF; cdr3_nt: TGTGCCAGCAGCCCCCAGACAGGGCTAGTCACCGGGGAGCTGTTTTTT
v_call: TRBV12-3/TRBV12-4; clone_size: many; j_call: TRBJ1-5; d_call: .; cdr3_aa: CASSLSGPNQPQHF; cdr3_nt: TGTGCCAGCAGTTTATCAGGGCCTAATCAGCCCCAGCATTTT
v_call: TRBV18; clone_size: few; j_call: TRBJ1-2; d_call: .; cdr3_aa: CASSPMENANRGYTF; cdr3_nt: TGTGCCAGCTCACCGATGGAAAATGCGAATCGGGGCTACACCTTC
v_call: TRBV20-1; clone_size: many; j_call: TRBJ2-7; d_call: TRBD1; cdr3_aa: CSARLAGGMTSYEQYF; cdr3_nt: TGCAGTGCTAGACTTGCAGGGGGAATGACCTCCTACGAGCAGTACTTC
v_call: TRBV6-1; clone_size: many; j_call: TRBJ2-1; d_call: TRBD2; cdr3_aa: CASSPLAGGSYNEQFF; cdr3_nt: TGTGCCAGCAGCCCCTTAGCGGGGGGCTCCTACAATGAGCAGTTCTTC
v_call: TRBV11-2; clone_size: .; j_call: TRBJ2-1; d_call: .; cdr3_aa: CASSLDLGFSYNEQFF; cdr3_nt: TGTGCCAGCAGCTTAGATCTGGGGTTCTCCTACAATGAGCAGTTCTTC
v_call: TRBV5-4; clone_size: few; j_call: TRBJ2-3; d_call: TRBD1; cdr3_aa: CASSLGGQVLEQYF; cdr3_nt: TGTGCCAGCAGCTTGGGGGGACAGGTTTTGGAGCAGTATTTT
v_call: TRBV28; clone_size: .; j_call: TRBJ1-1; d_call: .; cdr3_aa: CASSTATEAFF; cdr3_nt: TGTGCCAGCAGTACCGCCACTGAAGCTTTCTTT
v_call: TRBV28; clone_size: few; j_call: TRBJ2-1; d_call: .; cdr3_aa: CASSPAGLYNEQFF; cdr3_nt: TGTGCCAGCAGTCCGGCCGGACTCTACAATGAGCAGTTCTTC
v_call: TRBV27; clone_size: .; j_call: TRBJ2-1; d_call: .; cdr3_aa: CASRSGGITYNEQFF; cdr3_nt: TGTGCCAGCAGAAGCGGCGGGATCACCTACAATGAGCAGTTCTTC
v_call: TRBV6-2/TRBV6-3; clone_size: many; j_call: TRBJ1-1; d_call: .; cdr3_aa: CASSYPTWRRAHLQAEAFF; cdr3_nt: TGTGCCAGCAGTTACCCCACCTGGCGGAGGGCTCACCTCCAGGCTGAAGCTTTCTTT
v_call: TRBV6-6; clone_size: few; j_call: TRBJ2-3; d_call: .; cdr3_aa: CASSYSRPRGVHTDTQYF; cdr3_nt: TGTGCCAGCAGTTACTCGCGACCAAGGGGGGTGCACACAGATACGCAGTATTTT
v_call: TRBV20-1; clone_size: many; j_call: TRBJ1-2; d_call: TRBD1; cdr3_aa: CSARPNTGGRNGYTF; cdr3_nt: TGCAGTGCTAGACCCAACACAGGGGGCCGCAATGGCTACACCTTC
v_call: TRBV15; clone_size: few; j_call: TRBJ2-3; d_call: .; cdr3_aa: CATSRDPSRVVQYF; cdr3_nt: TGTGCCACCAGCAGAGATCCCTCGAGGGTCGTCCAGTATTTT
v_call: TRBV15; clone_size: .; j_call: TRBJ2-7; d_call: TRBD2; cdr3_aa: CATSRDYGGTYEQYF; cdr3_nt: TGTGCCACCAGCAGAGATTACGGGGGGACCTACGAGCAGTACTTC
v_call: TRBV7-8; clone_size: few; j_call: TRBJ2-1; d_call: .; cdr3_aa: CASSVRVYEQFF; cdr3_nt: TGTGCCAGCAGCGTGAGGGTTTATGAGCAGTTCTTC
v_call: TRBV24-1; clone_size: .; j_call: TRBJ2-4; d_call: TRBD1; cdr3_aa: CAPSRGPAGAKNIQYF; cdr3_nt: TGTGCCCCTTCCAGGGGGCCAGCCGGGGCCAAAAACATTCAGTACTTC
v_call: TRBV7-2; clone_size: .; j_call: TRBJ1-6; d_call: TRBD1; cdr3_aa: CASSTTGGRSPLHF; cdr3_nt: TGTGCCAGCAGCACCACAGGGGGGAGATCACCCCTCCACTTT
v_call: TRBV5-1; clone_size: .; j_call: TRBJ1-5; d_call: .; cdr3_aa: CASIITVLYSNQPQHF; cdr3_nt: TGCGCCAGCATTATTACAGTTTTATATAGCAATCAGCCCCAGCATTTT
v_call: TRBV19; clone_size: .; j_call: TRBJ2-1; d_call: .; cdr3_aa: CASSMTSIYNEQFF; cdr3_nt: TGTGCCAGTAGTATGACTTCAATCTACAATGAGCAGTTCTTC
v_call: TRBV28; clone_size: few; j_call: TRBJ1-5; d_call: TRBD1; cdr3_aa: CASRERQGRGQPQHF; cdr3_nt: TGTGCCAGCAGAGAACGACAGGGCCGGGGGCAGCCCCAGCATTTT
v_call: TRBV28; clone_size: .; j_call: TRBJ1-1; d_call: .; cdr3_aa: CASSFPGAGISGFF; cdr3_nt: TGTGCCAGCAGTTTTCCGGGCGCCGGGATCTCAGGTTTCTTT
v_call: TRBV20-1; clone_size: many; j_call: TRBJ2-7; d_call: .; cdr3_aa: CSASLDIYEQYF; cdr3_nt: TGCAGTGCTAGCCTTGACATCTACGAGCAGTACTTC
v_call: TRBV7-2; clone_size: many; j_call: TRBJ2-7; d_call: TRBD2; cdr3_aa: CASSLGTSGEQYF; cdr3_nt: TGTGCCAGCAGCCTCGGGACTAGCGGCGAGCAGTACTTC
v_call: TRBV4-1; clone_size: .; j_call: TRBJ1-5; d_call: .; cdr3_aa: CASSQGPDQPQHF; cdr3_nt: TGCGCCAGCAGCCAGGGACCCGATCAGCCCCAGCATTTT
v_call: TRBV20-1; clone_size: .; j_call: TRBJ2-3; d_call: .; cdr3_aa: CSARDERRSTDTQYF; cdr3_nt: TGCAGTGCTAGGGACGAAAGGAGAAGCACAGATACGCAGTATTTT